The present T cell receptor (beta chain) was sequenced within a study of cytomegalovirus exposure and HLA in healthy donors. PCR was performed using 60 Vbeta and 13 Jbeta primers. Generated by immunoSEQ multiplex PCR, the TCRdb table keeps only in-frame clones and is missing some. The table includes under 200,000 clones, roughly 85% detected once. V shed 5 bases and J shed 4 bases, with 8 bases lying between them. Germline CDR1 DFQATT, CDR2 SNEGSKA (reference sequence). This CDR3 is built from 11 residues. With regard to this clone: Its specificity is not known.

Study-level points and caveats: A classifier reportedly called cytomegalovirus status with high sensitivity and specificity. Certain sequence variants were highly shared and formed a cluster, and this cluster was likely a sequencing artifact. A later analysis reportedly identified an Asian-associated ancestry cluster as carrying fewer N-insertions than the roughly 700-donor mean. Per a later analysis, under 20,000 TCR beta sequences showed association with HLA alleles at 0.05 false discovery rate.

The TCR comes from a woman aged 25 to 39 in good health and CMV-seropositive. Material: PBMCs. The chain couples TRBV20-1 to TRBJ1-2, with D uncertain. CDR3 coding DNA: TGCAGTGCTGCAGCTAGCTATGGCTACACCTTC. It translates to CSAAASYGYTF.